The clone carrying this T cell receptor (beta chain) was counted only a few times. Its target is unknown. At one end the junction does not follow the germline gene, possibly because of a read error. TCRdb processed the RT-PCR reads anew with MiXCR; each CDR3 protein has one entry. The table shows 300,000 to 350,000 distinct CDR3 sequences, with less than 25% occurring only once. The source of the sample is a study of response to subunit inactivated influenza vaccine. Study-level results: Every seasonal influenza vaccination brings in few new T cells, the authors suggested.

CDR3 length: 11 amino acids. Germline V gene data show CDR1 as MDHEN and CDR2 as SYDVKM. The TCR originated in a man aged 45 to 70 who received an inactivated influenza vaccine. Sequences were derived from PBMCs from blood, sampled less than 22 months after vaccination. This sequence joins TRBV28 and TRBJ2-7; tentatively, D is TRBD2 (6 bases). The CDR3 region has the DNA TGTGCCAGCAGTAAAACTAGCAGGGACTGGTTC. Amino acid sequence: CASSKTSRDWF.